This T cell receptor beta chain was retrieved from a study of post-analysis software for immune sequencing data. Trimming at V came to 3 bases and at J to 2 bases, leaving 6 bases not matched to a gene. From germline, CDR1 is LNHNV and CDR2 YYDKDF (reference sequence). The CDR3 is 16 residues long. Unique molecular identifiers featured in each of the TCR beta cDNA libraries. From the PCR reads, TCRdb called clonotypes with MiXCR, one entry per CDR3 protein. Of 700,000 to 900,000 distinct CDR3 sequences in the sample, more than 45% were seen once. Overall study results and limits: Patients showed TRBV5-6, TRBV5-1 and TRBV20-1 among five TRBV segments more frequent than in controls.

On this clonotype: Antigen specificity is unknown.

The chain uses TRBV15 and TRBJ2-1; 8 bases align to TRBD1. The sequencing input was blood. The source is a girl aged 5-17 years with multiple sclerosis. The chain's CDR3 is CATSRTGVSAYNEQFF. CDR3 DNA: TGTGCCACCAGCAGGACAGGGGTGAGTGCCTACAATGAGCAGTTCTTC.